This entry features one TCR beta chain sequence. Its target is unknown. This specimen comes from a study of T cell repertoires in cytomegalovirus infection. The V and J ends lost 6 bases and 4 bases, in that order; junction bases with no gene match: 12. The CDR3 spans 16 residues. The V gene's germline CDR1 is DFQATT and CDR2 SNEGSKA (reference sequence). TCRdb fed the reads into MiXCR, producing one record per CDR3 protein. Of about 130,000 distinct CDR3 sequences in the sample, roughly a quarter were seen once. The sequenced sample was PBMCs, sequenced either directly or after in vitro stimulation (not recorded which). The chain is built from TRBV20-1 and TRBJ2-3, with TRBD2 matching 11 bases. This clonotype was sampled from a human donor in good health (CMV status not recorded). Some clones in this sample may be carry-over from other donors' samples. The CDR3 is CSATGTSGGEPDTQYF. The CDR3 DNA reads as TGCAGTGCCACCGGGACTAGCGGAGGGGAGCCAGATACGCAGTATTTT.